A selection of T cell receptor beta chains follows, all from one sample in a study of cytomegalovirus exposure and HLA in healthy donors. TCRdb's copy holds only in-frame clones and misses some; the assay was immunoSEQ multiplex PCR. The sample consists of approximately 150,000 clones, around four fifths of them appearing once. What was sequenced was PBMCs. The receptors stem from a man under 40 in good health and CMV-seropositive. Both conserved end residues are trimmed from each CDR3. D genes are given only for firm matches. Clone size is not always given. Where it is, it says once, few, many or a class for expanded clones.

d_call clone_size v_call cdr3_aa
. . TRBV7-9 ASSRGGYNEQF
. . TRBV5-1 ASSLEGPGANVLT
TRBD2 . TRBV6-1 ASSEHGGGTDTQY
TRBD1 . TRBV5-4 ASSSLTGGYGYT
. . TRBV6-5 ASSLAAGTDTQY
TRBD1 . TRBV2 ASSEETGGTEAF
TRBD1 . TRBV4-1 ASSRETGGVTEAF
TRBD2 . TRBV15 ATSRASSGAAPRQF
TRBD1 . TRBV6-6 ASSYSPGGVYEQY
TRBD1 . TRBV27 ASSSQTFDRGQAF
TRBD1 . TRBV29-1 SVQDRSNQPQH
TRBD1 . TRBV13 ASSLLSGTGSGNQPQH
. . TRBV13 ASSTGKNIQY
TRBD2 . TRBV6-6 ASSYGRENYEQY
TRBD1 . TRBV5-4 ASSSDGTGGSYEQY
TRBD1 . TRBV5-1 ASSIHRGTNSYEQY
. once TRBV19 ASSRQVNTGELF
TRBD1 . TRBV6-5 ASRGTGGYT
. . TRBV27 ASSLAPQYTGELF
TRBD2 . TRBV6-4 ARGGWQSGVQETQY
. . TRBV12-2 ASRLEGKRGALQETQY
TRBD1 once TRBV6-5 ASSNTGDQPQH
TRBD1 . TRBV9 ASSKGQGADTQY
TRBD1 . TRBV28 ASSPSDRGGYGYT
. . TRBV6-5 ASRTLGQATHEQY
TRBD2 . TRBV15 ATSYSSGGGDTQY
. . TRBV14 ASSLTGFGGTGTNTQY
. . TRBV5-6 ASTWRGGVSSPLH
TRBD1 . TRBV4-2 ASSQDLGQGADEQY
. . TRBV2 ASTGTGGDQPQH
. . TRBV30 AWSGDTSYEQY
TRBD1 . TRBV13 ASSRGRSGGNTEAF
. . TRBV9 ASSVATGIGETQY
. . TRBV28 ATQGGGSGANVLT
TRBD1 . TRBV10-3 AISTGDIANYGYT
. . TRBV5-6 ASTGWSGQY
TRBD1 . TRBV5-1 ASSPGTGKNSPLH
. . TRBV6-6 ASRHTNYGYT
. few TRBV6-6 ASSYMEKLF
TRBD1 . TRBV7-9 ASSLDSETGGYT
TRBD1 once TRBV10-2 ASRSGQGYSPLH
. . TRBV11-2 ASSLDRDSYSDTQY
. . TRBV9 ASSAGSTDTQY
. . TRBV5-4 ASSSGANEQY
TRBD1 . TRBV5-4 ASSLNRGSYEQY
TRBD1 . TRBV19 ASTPGQLYGYT
. . TRBV6-1 ASNTGYSYEQY
TRBD2 . TRBV30 AWSLGEGSEQY